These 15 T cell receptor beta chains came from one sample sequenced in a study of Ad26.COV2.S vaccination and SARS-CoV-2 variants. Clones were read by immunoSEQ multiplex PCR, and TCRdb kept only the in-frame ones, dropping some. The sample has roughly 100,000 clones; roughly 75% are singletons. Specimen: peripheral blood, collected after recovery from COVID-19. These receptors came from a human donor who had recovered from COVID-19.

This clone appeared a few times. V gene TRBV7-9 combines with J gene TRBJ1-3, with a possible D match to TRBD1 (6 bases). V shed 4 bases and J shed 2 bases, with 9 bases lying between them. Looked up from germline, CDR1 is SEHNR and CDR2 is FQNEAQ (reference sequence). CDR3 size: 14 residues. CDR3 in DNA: TGTGCCAGCAGCTCGACAGGCCCTGGAAACACCATATATTTT. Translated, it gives CASSSTGPGNTIYF.

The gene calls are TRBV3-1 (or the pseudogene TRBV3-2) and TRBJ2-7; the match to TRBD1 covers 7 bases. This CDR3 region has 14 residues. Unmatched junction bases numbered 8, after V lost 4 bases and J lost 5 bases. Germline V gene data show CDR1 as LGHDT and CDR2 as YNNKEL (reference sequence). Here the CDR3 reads CASSLGTVKNEQYF. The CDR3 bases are TGTGCCAGCAGCCTAGGGACAGTAAAAAACGAGCAGTACTTC.

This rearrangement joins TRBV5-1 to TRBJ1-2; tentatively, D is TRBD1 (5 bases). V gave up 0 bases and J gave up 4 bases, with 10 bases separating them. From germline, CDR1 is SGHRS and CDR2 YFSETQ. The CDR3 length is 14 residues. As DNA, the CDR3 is TGCGCCAGCAGCTTGGGACAGAAGATCTATGGCTACACCTTC. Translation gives CASSLGQKIYGYTF.

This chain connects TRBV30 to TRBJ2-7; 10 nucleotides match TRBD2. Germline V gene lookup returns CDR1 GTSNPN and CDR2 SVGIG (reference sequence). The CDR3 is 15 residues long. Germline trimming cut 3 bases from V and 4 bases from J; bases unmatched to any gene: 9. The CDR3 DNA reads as TGTGCCTGGAGGAAAAGGACAGCGGGAGGGTACGAGCAGTACTTC. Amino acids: CAWRKRTAGGYEQYF.

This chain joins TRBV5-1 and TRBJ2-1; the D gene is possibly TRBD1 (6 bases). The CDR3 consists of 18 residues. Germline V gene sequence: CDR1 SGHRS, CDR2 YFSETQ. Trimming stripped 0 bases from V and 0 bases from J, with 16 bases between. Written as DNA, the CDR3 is TGCGCCAGCAGCTTGGACAGGGAAATTATTAGCTCCTACAATGAGCAGTTCTTC. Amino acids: CASSLDREIISSYNEQFF.

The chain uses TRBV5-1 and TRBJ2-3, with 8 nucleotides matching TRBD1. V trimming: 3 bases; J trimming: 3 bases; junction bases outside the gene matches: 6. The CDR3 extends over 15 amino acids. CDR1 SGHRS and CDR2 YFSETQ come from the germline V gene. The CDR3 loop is CASSWADRETDTQYF. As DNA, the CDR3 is TGCGCCAGCAGCTGGGCGGACAGGGAGACAGATACGCAGTATTTT.

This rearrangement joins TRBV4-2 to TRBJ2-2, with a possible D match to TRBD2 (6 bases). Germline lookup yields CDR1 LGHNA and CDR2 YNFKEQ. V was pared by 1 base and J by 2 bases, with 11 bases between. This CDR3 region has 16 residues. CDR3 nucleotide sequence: TGTGCCAGCAGCCAAGTACGGGGGTCCAACACCGGGGAGCTGTTTTTT. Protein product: CASSQVRGSNTGELFF.

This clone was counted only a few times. CDR3 sequence: CASKGGVADTQYF. The CDR3 coding sequence is TGTGCCAGCAAAGGGGGGGTGGCAGATACGCAGTATTTT. The rearrangement uses TRBV6-5 and TRBJ2-3, with D maybe TRBD2 (7 bases). With 7 bases removed from V and 4 bases from J, the gap between germline ends came to 12 bases. Germline lookup yields CDR1 MNHEY and CDR2 SVGAGI. CDR3 length equals 13 residues.

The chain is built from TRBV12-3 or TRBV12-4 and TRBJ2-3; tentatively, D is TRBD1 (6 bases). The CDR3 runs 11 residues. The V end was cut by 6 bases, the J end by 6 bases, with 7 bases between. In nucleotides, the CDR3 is TGTGCCAGCAGGAGGGGGGATACGCAGTATTTT. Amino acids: CASRRGDTQYF.

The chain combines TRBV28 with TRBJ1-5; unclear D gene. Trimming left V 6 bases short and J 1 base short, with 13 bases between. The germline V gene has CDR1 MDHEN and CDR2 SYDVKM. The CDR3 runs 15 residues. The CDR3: CASREVGFSNQPQHF. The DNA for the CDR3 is TGTGCCAGCAGGGAAGTTGGCTTCAGCAATCAGCCCCAGCATTTT.

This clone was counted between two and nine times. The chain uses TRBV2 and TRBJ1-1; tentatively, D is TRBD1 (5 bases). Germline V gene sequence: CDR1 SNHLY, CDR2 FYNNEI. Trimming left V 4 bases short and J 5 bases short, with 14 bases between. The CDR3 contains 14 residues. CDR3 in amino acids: CASSVEGQWTEAFF. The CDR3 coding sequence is TGTGCCAGCAGTGTTGAGGGGCAATGGACTGAAGCTTTCTTT.

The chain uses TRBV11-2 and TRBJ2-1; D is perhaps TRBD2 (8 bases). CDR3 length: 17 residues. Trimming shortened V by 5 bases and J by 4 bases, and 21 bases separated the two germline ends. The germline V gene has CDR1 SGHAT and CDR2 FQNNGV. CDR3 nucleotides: TGTGCCAGCAGCCTAGGCCCTGCGGGGGGACAGTACAATGAGCAGTTCTTC. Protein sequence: CASSLGPAGGQYNEQFF.

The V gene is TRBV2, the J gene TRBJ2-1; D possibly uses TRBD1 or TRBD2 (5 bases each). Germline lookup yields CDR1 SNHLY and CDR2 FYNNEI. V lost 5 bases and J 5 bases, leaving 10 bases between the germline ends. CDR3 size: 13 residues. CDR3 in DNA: TGTGCCAGCAGTCGGGACGGGAACAATGAGCAGTTCTTC. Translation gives CASSRDGNNEQFF.

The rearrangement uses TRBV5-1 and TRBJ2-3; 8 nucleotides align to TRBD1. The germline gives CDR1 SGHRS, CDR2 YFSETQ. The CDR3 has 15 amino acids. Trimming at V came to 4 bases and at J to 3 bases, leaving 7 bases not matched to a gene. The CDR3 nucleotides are TGCGCCAGCAGCCTACAGGGGGAATTGACAGATACGCAGTATTTT. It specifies CASSLQGELTDTQYF.

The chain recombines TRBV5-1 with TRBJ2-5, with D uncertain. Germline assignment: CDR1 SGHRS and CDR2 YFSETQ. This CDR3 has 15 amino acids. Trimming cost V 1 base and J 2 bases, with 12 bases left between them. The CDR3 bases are TGCGCCAGCAGCTTGAACGCAGGCCCGCAAGAGACCCAGTACTTC. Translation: CASSLNAGPQETQYF.